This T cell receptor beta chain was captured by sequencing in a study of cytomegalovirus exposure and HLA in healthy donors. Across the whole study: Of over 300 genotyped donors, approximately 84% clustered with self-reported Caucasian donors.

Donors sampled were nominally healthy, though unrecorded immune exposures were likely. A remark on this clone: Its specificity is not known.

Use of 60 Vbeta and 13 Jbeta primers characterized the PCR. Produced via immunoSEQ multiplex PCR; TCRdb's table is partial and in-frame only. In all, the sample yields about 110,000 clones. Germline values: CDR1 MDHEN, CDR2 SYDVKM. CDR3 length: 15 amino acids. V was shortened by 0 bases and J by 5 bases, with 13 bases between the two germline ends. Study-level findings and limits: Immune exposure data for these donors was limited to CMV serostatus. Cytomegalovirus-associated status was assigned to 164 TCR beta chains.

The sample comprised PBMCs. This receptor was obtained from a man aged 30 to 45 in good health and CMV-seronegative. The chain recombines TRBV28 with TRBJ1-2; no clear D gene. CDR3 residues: CASSLWGLDSYGYTF. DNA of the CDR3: TGTGCCAGCAGTTTATGGGGATTGGACTCTTATGGCTACACCTTC.